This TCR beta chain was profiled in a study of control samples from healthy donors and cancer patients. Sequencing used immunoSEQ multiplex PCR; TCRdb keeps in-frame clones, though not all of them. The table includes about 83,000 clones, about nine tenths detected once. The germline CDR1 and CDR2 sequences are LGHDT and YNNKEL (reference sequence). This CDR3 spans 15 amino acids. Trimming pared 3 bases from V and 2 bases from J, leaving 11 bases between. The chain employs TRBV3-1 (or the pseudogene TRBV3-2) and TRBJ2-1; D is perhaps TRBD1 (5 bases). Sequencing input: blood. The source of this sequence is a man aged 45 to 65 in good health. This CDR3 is CASSQGQGPYNEQFF. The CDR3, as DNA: TGTGCCAGCAGCCAGGGCCAGGGCCCCTACAATGAGCAGTTCTTC.